This is a list of T cell receptor beta chains from one sample in a study of T cells in Graves' hyperthyroidism and ophthalmopathy. From the multiplex PCR reads, TCRdb called clonotypes with MiXCR, one entry per CDR3 protein. The sample contains roughly 650,000 distinct CDR3 sequences, roughly 16% of which appear only once. Source material: blood. These receptors all stem from a woman in her thirties or forties with Graves' ophthalmopathy. Both conserved end residues are part of each CDR3. Fields, in order: clone size, V gene, J gene, D gene, CDR3 DNA, CDR3 protein. D genes are given only for firm matches. The size entry is marked missing in some rows and otherwise reads once, few, many or a size class.

few	TRBV6-1	TRBJ2-5	.	TGTGCCAGCAGTACCGGACTGACACAAGAGACCCAGTACTTC	CASSTGLTQETQYF
many	TRBV18	TRBJ1-1	.	TGTGCCAGCTCACCTAGGATTAATGCGGACACTGAAGCTTTCTTT	CASSPRINADTEAFF
many	TRBV29-1	TRBJ1-1	.	TGCAGCGTTGCGTTGGTGCTCAACACTGAAGCTTTCTTT	CSVALVLNTEAFF
once	TRBV5-1	TRBJ2-7	.	TGCGCCAGCAGCCTCCTACAGGGAGGGGATCTAAATGAGCAGTACTTC	CASSLLQGGDLNEQYF
many	TRBV7-2	TRBJ2-1	.	TGTGCCAGCAGCCGACCGGGACTCAAAATATTAGACAATGAGCAGTTCTTC	CASSRPGLKILDNEQFF
many	TRBV2	TRBJ1-1	.	TGTGCCAGCAGTGTGGGATCGAACACTGAAGCTTTCTTT	CASSVGSNTEAFF
few	TRBV12-3/TRBV12-4	TRBJ2-4	.	TGTGCCAGCAGTTTACAAGGGGTGCAAAACATTCAGTACTTC	CASSLQGVQNIQYF
few	TRBV9	TRBJ2-5	TRBD2	TGTGCCAGCAGCGTAGATGTGACTAGCGGGATGTACTTC	CASSVDVTSGMYF
.	TRBV30	TRBJ1-6	TRBD1	TGTGCCTGGAGTCTTCGTGAGACAGGGAGCTCACCCCTCCACTTT	CAWSLRETGSSPLHF
many	TRBV7-6	TRBJ2-7	.	TGTGCCAGCAGCACCCAGGGTGGGTCTTACGAGCAGTACTTC	CASSTQGGSYEQYF
few	TRBV5-1	TRBJ2-2	TRBD2	TGCGCCAGCAGCTGGAGGGGAGGGGAAACCGGGGAGCTGTTTTTT	CASSWRGGETGELFF
few	TRBV24-1	TRBJ2-5	.	TGTGCCACCAGTGGATTAGGGGAGACCCAGTACTTC	CATSGLGETQYF
few	TRBV10-3	TRBJ2-5	TRBD1	TGTGCCATCAGTGAGTCGATGTCTACAGGGGGCCAAGAGACCCAGTACTTC	CAISESMSTGGQETQYF
many	TRBV4-1	TRBJ2-1	TRBD2	TGCGCCAGCAGCCAACTAGCGGGGGCCTTCAATGAGCAGTTCTTC	CASSQLAGAFNEQFF
.	TRBV20-1	TRBJ1-5	.	TGCAGTGCTTTCCCCGACGAGAATCAGCCCCAGCATTTT	CSAFPDENQPQHF
many	TRBV20-1	TRBJ2-7	TRBD1	TGCAGTGCTAGCGAAGGACAGGGGGCGCGAAACGAGCAGTACTTC	CSASEGQGARNEQYF
.	TRBV27	TRBJ1-6	.	TGTGCCAACGAGGGGGATCCCCCCTCCTATAATTCACCCCTCCACTTT	CANEGDPPSYNSPLHF
.	TRBV6-5	TRBJ2-3	TRBD1	TGTGCCAGCAGTTCCACAGGGGGCGAAACAGATACGCAGTATTTT	CASSSTGGETDTQYF
many	TRBV2	TRBJ1-2	.	TGTGCCAGCAATAGGGATGGGTATGGCTACACCTTC	CASNRDGYGYTF
few	TRBV5-1	TRBJ1-1	.	TGCGCCAGCAGCTTGGATCCGTCCTCTGAAGCTTTCTTT	CASSLDPSSEAFF
many	TRBV12-3/TRBV12-4	TRBJ1-2	.	TGTGCCAGCAGTCTCGGGGAAGGCAATGGCTACACCTTC	CASSLGEGNGYTF
many	TRBV30	TRBJ2-5	.	TGTGCCTGGGGAAAGGGTGACTACAAAGAGACCCAGTACTTC	CAWGKGDYKETQYF
many	TRBV28	TRBJ1-5	.	TGTGCCAGCAGTACTCGACAGGCCATCAATCAGCCCCAGCATTTT	CASSTRQAINQPQHF
many	TRBV11-2	TRBJ1-1	.	TGTGCCAGCGACTCCACAGGCCTGAACACTGAAGCTTTCTTT	CASDSTGLNTEAFF
many	TRBV11-2	TRBJ1-5	.	TGTGCCAGCAGCTCGGATAGCGATCAGCCCCAGCATTTT	CASSSDSDQPQHF
few	TRBV30	TRBJ2-3	TRBD1	TGTGCCTGGAGTGCTATCCCGGGACAGGGTTCGGATACGCAGTATTTT	CAWSAIPGQGSDTQYF
few	TRBV4-1	TRBJ1-5	.	TGTGCCAGCAGCCAACCTTATGAACAGCCCCAGCATTTT	CASSQPYEQPQHF
many	TRBV2	TRBJ2-1	TRBD2	TGTGCCAGCAGGCCTACTAGCGGGATATACAATGAGCAGTTCTTC	CASRPTSGIYNEQFF
.	TRBV10-3	TRBJ2-3	.	TGTGCCATCAGTGAGACAGGGAATCTGGCGCAGTATTTT	CAISETGNLAQYF
few	TRBV2	TRBJ2-5	.	TGTGCCAGCAGCCCCTATGAGGAGACCCAGTACTTC	CASSPYEETQYF
many	TRBV20-1	TRBJ2-7	.	TGCAGTGCTAGCGGGGGGCCCAGCTCCTACGAGCAGTACTTC	CSASGGPSSYEQYF
.	TRBV5-1	TRBJ2-2	.	TGCGCCAGCAGCCCCCGGGACACGATCCTTCGATTAGGGGAGCTGTTTTTT	CASSPRDTILRLGELFF
many	TRBV18	TRBJ1-5	.	TGTGCCAGCTCACGGACGGCGGTTAGCAATCAGCCCCAGCATTTT	CASSRTAVSNQPQHF
many	TRBV11-2	TRBJ2-5	.	TGTGCCAGCGACCGACAGTCCCAAGAGACCCAGTACTTC	CASDRQSQETQYF
many	TRBV2	TRBJ2-5	.	TGTGCCAGCCAGGGTGGGAGTGAGACCCAGTACTTC	CASQGGSETQYF
.	TRBV5-5	TRBJ1-5	TRBD1	TGTGCCAGCAGCCAGACAGGGGAGAGGAGTCAGCCCCAGCATTTT	CASSQTGERSQPQHF
.	TRBV20-1	TRBJ2-1	TRBD1	TGCAGTGCTACCCTAATAGCCGGGACAGGGAGAGCCTCCTACAATGAGCAGTTCTTC	CSATLIAGTGRASYNEQFF
few	TRBV30	TRBJ2-2	.	TGTACCTGGAAAGGGGGGGCCGGGGAGCTGTTTTTT	CTWKGGAGELFF
many	TRBV5-1	TRBJ1-1	.	TGCGCCAGCAGCTTCGGGGGGCCCACTGAAGCTTTCTTT	CASSFGGPTEAFF
many	TRBV7-8	TRBJ2-7	TRBD2	TGTGCCAGCAGCCAGGGGCGGGAGGGCCCCTACGAGCAGTACTTC	CASSQGREGPYEQYF
few	TRBV12-3/TRBV12-4	TRBJ2-7	TRBD1	TGTGCCAGCAGCCTAAGACAGGGACCCTACGAGCAGTACTTC	CASSLRQGPYEQYF
many	TRBV11-2	TRBJ2-2	TRBD1	TGTGCCAGCAGTTTTCGACAGGGGGTGTTAGGGGAGCTGTTTTTT	CASSFRQGVLGELFF
many	TRBV12-3/TRBV12-4	TRBJ1-5	.	TGTGCCAGCAGTTTAAAGAGGTTAGGTCAGCCCCAGCATTTT	CASSLKRLGQPQHF
many	TRBV7-3	TRBJ2-2	TRBD1	TGTGCCAGCCCCAGAGGCCGAGACAGGGATTGCACCGGGGAGCTGTTTTTT	CASPRGRDRDCTGELFF
.	TRBV12-3/TRBV12-4	TRBJ1-2	TRBD1	TGTGCCAGCAGTTTGGGGACAGGACAAGGCTACACCTTC	CASSLGTGQGYTF
many	TRBV28	TRBJ2-3	TRBD2	TGTGCCAGCAGTTTATGGGGGAGGGAGAAGCCCACAGATACGCAGTATTTT	CASSLWGREKPTDTQYF
.	TRBV9	TRBJ1-2	.	TGTGCCAGCAGCGTAAACAACCAGGGACCCTATGGCTACACCTTC	CASSVNNQGPYGYTF
.	TRBV27	TRBJ2-2	TRBD1	TGTGCCAGCAGTTTCATCCTGACAGGGAGCACCGGGGAGCTGTTTTTT	CASSFILTGSTGELFF
few	TRBV6-1	TRBJ2-1	.	TGTGCCAGCACCGGGTTTAATGAGCAGTTCTTC	CASTGFNEQFF
many	TRBV7-3	TRBJ2-1	TRBD1	TGTGCCAGCAGCTTAGGGGCAGGGGGTGGGTATGAGCAGTTCTTC	CASSLGAGGGYEQFF
.	TRBV29-1	TRBJ2-1	.	TGCAGCGTTGGCAGGGGGGGGGTCAATGAGCAGTTCTTC	CSVGRGGVNEQFF
.	TRBV6-1	TRBJ2-7	.	TGTGCCAGGATCCACTACAGGGACCCCGTACGGAACGAGCAGTACTTC	CARIHYRDPVRNEQYF
few	TRBV4-1	TRBJ2-3	.	TGCGCCAGCAGCCAGCCGTTTACAGATACGCAGTATTTT	CASSQPFTDTQYF